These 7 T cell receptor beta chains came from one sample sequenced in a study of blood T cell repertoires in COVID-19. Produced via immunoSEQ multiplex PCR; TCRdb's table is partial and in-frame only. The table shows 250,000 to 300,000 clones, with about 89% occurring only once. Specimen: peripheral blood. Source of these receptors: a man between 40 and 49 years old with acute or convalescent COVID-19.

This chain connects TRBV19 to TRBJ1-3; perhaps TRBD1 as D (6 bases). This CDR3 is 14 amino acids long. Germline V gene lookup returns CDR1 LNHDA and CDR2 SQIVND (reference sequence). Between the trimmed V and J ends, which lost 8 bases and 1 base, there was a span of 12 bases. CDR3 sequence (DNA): TGTGCCAGTGGAGACAGGCCTTCTGGAAACACCATATATTTT. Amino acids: CASGDRPSGNTIYF.

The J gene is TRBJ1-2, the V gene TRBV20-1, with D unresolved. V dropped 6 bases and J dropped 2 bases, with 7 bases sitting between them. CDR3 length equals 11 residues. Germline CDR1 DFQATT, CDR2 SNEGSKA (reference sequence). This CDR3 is CSASENYGYTF. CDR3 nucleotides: TGCAGTGCCTCAGAAAACTATGGCTACACCTTC.

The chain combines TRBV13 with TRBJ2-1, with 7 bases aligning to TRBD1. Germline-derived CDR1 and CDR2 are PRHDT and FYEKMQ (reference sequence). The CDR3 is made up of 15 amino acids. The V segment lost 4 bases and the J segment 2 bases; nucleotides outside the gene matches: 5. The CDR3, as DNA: TGTGCCAGCAGCTGGGACAGTGTGACCTACAATGAGCAGTTCTTC. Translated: CASSWDSVTYNEQFF.

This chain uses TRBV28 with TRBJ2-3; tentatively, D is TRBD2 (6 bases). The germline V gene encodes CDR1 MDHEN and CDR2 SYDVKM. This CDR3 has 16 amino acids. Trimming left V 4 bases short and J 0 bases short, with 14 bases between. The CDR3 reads CASSYPRDLSTDTQYF. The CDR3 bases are TGTGCCAGCAGTTATCCTCGGGACTTAAGCACAGATACGCAGTATTTT.

The CDR3 loop reads CASSGSSGPGSNQPQHF. As DNA, the CDR3 is TGTGCCAGCAGTGGGTCGTCGGGTCCTGGTAGCAATCAGCCCCAGCATTTT. The chain couples TRBV6-1 to TRBJ1-5; no definite D call. Germline V gene lookup returns CDR1 MNHNS and CDR2 SASEGT. V was trimmed by 4 bases and J by 0 bases, leaving 16 bases between them. CDR3 length: 17 residues.

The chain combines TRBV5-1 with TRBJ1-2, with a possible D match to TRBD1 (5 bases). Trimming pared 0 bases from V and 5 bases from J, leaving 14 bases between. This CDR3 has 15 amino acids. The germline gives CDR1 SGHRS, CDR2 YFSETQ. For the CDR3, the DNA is TGCGCCAGCAGCTTGGTCGGGGGGATCAGATATGGCTACACCTTC. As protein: CASSLVGGIRYGYTF.

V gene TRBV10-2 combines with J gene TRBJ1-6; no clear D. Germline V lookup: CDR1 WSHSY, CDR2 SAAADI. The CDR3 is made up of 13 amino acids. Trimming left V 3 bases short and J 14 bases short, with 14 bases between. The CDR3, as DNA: TGCGCCAGCAGTGATGGAGCCGCTAGAACCCTCCACTTT. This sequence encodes CASSDGAARTLHF.